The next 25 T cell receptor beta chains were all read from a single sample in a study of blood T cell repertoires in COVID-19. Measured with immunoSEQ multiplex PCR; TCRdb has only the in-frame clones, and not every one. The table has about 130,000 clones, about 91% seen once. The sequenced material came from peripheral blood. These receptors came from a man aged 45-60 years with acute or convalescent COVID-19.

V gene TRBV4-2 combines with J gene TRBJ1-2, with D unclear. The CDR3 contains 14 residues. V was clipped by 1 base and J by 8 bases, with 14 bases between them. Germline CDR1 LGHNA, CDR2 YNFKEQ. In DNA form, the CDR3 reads TGTGCCAGCAGCCAAGTGGCCATGGCGGGCGGCTACACCTTC. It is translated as CASSQVAMAGGYTF.

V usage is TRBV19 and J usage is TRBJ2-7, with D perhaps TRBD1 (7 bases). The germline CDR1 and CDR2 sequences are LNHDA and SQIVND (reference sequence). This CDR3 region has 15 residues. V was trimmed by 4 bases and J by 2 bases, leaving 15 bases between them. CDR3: CASSKEGASPYEQYF. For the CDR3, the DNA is TGTGCCAGTAGTAAGGAGGGGGCGAGTCCCTACGAGCAGTACTTC.

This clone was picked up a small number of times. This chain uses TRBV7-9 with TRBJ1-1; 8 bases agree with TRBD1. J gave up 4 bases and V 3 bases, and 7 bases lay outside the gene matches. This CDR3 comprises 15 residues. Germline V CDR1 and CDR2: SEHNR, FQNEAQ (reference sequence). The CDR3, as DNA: TGTGCCAGCAGCTTTGTGACAGGGGTAGCCACTGAAGCTTTCTTT. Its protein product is CASSFVTGVATEAFF.

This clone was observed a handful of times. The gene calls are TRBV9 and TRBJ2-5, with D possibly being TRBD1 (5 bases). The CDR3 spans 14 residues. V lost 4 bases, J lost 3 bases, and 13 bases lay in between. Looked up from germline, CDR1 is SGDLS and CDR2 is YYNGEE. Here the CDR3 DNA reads TGTGCCAGCAGCACCGACAGCTCAAAAGAGACCCAGTACTTC. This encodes CASSTDSSKETQYF. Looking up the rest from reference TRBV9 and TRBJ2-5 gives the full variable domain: DSGVTQTPKHLITATGQRVTLRCSPRSGDLSVYWYQQSLDQGLQFLIQYYNGEERAKGNILERFSAQQFPDLHSELNLSSLELGDSALYFCASSTDSSKETQYFGPGTRLLVL.

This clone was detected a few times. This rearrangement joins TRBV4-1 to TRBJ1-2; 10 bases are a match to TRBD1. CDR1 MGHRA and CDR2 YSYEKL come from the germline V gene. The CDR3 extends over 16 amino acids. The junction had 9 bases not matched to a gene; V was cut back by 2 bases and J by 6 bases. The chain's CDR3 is CASSQWDRGSPDGYTF. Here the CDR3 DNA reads TGCGCCAGCAGCCAATGGGACAGGGGATCTCCTGATGGCTACACCTTC.

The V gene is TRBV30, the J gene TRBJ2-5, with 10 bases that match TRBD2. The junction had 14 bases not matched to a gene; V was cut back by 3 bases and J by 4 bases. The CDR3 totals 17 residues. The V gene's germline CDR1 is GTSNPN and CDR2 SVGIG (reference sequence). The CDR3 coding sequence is TGTGCCTGGAGCGCCGGGGAGCGGGGGGGGATCCGAGAGACCCAGTACTTC. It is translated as CAWSAGERGGIRETQYF.

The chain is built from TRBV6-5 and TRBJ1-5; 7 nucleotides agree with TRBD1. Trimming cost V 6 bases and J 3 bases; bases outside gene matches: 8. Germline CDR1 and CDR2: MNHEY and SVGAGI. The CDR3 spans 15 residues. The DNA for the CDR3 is TGTGCCAGCAGCTACGGGACAGCGTACAATCAGCCCCAGCATTTT. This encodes CASSYGTAYNQPQHF.

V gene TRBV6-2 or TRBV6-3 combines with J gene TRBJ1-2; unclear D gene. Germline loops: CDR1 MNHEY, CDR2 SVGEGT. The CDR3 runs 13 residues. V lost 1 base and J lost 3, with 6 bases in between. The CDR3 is CASSYFPDYGYTF. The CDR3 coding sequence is TGTGCCAGCAGTTACTTCCCAGACTATGGCTACACCTTC.

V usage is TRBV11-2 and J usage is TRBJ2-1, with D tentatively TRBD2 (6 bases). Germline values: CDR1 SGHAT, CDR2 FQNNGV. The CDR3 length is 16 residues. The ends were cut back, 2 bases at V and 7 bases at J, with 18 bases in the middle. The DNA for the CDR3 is TGTGCCAGCAGCTTACTCCAAGGGGCGGGGCAAAATGAGCAGTTCTTC. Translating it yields CASSLLQGAGQNEQFF.

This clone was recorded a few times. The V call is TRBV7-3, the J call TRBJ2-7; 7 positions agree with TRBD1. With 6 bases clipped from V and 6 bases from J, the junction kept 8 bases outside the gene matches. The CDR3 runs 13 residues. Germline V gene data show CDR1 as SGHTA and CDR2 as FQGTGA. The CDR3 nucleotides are TGTGCCAGCAGTCCGGACAGGTTCACCGAGCAGTACTTC. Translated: CASSPDRFTEQYF.

In nucleotides, the CDR3 is TGTGCCAGCAGTGAGATCGGTTACAATGAGCAGTTCTTC. This codes for CASSEIGYNEQFF. The rearrangement links TRBV25-1 to TRBJ2-1; no reliable D call. CDR3 size: 13 residues. V was pared by 3 bases and J by 4 bases, with 7 bases between. Per germline, CDR1 MGHDK and CDR2 SYGVNS.

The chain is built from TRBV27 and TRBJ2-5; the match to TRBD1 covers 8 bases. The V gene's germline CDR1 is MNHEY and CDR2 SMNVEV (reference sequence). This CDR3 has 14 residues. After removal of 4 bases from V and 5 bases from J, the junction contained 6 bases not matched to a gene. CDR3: CASSSGTGAETQYF. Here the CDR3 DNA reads TGTGCCAGCAGTTCCGGGACAGGCGCCGAGACCCAGTACTTC.

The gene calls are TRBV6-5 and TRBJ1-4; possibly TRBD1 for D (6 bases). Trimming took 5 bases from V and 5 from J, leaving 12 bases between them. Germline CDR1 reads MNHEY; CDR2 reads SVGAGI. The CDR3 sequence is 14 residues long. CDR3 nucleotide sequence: TGTGCCAGCAGTCCCAGGGGTTGGAATGAAAAACTGTTTTTT. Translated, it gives CASSPRGWNEKLFF.

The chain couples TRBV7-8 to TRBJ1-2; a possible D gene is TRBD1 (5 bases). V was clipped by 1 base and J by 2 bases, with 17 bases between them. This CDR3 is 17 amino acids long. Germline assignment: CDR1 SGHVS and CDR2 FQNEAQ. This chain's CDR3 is CASSLGAGRPQNYGYTF. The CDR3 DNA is TGTGCCAGCAGCTTAGGGGCAGGGAGGCCCCAAAACTATGGCTACACCTTC.

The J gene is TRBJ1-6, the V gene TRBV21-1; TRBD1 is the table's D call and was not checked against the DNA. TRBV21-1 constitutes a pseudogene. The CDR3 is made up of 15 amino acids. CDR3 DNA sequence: TGTGCCAGCAGCTCCCGCCGGGACAGGGAATTCCCCCTCCACTTT. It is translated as CASSSRRDREFPLHF.

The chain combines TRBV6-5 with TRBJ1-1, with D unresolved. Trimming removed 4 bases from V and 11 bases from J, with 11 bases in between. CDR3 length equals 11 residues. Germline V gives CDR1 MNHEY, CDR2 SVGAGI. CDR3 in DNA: TGTGCCAGCAGTTCAAGGGAGGATGCTTTCTTT. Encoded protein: CASSSREDAFF.

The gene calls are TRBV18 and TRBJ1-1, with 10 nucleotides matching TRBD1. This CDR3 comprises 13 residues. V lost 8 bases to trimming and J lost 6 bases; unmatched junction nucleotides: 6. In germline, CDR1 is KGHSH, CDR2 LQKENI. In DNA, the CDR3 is TGTGCCAGCCAGGACAGGGGGTCGTCTGAAGCTTTCTTT. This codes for CASQDRGSSEAFF.

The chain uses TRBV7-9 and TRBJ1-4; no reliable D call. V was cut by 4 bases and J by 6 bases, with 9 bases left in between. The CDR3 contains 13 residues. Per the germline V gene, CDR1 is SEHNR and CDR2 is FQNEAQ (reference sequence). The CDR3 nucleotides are TGTGCCAGCAGCTCGGGGTGGGATGAAAAACTGTTTTTT. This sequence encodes CASSSGWDEKLFF.

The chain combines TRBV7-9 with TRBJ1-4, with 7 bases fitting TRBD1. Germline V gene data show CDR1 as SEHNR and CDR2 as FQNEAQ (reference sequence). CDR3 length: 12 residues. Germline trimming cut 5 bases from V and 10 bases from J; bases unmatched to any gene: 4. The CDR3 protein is CASSRQGGKLFF. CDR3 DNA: TGTGCCAGCAGCCGACAGGGAGGAAAACTGTTTTTT.

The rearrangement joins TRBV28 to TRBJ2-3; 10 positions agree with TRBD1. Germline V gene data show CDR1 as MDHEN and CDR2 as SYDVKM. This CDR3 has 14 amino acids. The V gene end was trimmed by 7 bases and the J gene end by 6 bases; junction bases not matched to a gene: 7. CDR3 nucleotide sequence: TGTGCCAGCACGAGACAGGGGGCATATGATACGCAGTATTTT. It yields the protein CASTRQGAYDTQYF.

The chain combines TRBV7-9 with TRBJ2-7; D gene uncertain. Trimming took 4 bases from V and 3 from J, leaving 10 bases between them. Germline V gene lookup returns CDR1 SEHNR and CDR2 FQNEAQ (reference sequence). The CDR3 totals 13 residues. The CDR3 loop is CASSWVQDYEQYF. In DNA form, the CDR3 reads TGTGCCAGCAGCTGGGTCCAGGACTACGAGCAGTACTTC.

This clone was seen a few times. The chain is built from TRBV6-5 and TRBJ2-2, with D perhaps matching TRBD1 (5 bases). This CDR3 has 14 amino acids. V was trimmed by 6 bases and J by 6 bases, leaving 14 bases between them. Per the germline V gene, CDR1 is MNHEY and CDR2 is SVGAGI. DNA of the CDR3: TGTGCCAGCAGCCGGCAGGGTGGACCCGGGGAGCTGTTTTTT. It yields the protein CASSRQGGPGELFF.

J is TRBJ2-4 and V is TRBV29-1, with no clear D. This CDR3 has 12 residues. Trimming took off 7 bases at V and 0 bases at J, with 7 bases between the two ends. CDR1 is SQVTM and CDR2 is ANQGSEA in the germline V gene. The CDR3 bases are TGCAGCGGGTTCGGAGCCAAAAACATTCAGTACTTC. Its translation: CSGFGAKNIQYF.

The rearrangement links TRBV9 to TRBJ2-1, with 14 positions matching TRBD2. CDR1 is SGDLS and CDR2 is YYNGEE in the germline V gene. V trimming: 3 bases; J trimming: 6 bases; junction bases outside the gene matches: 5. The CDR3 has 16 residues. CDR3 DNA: TGTGCCAGCAGCGGGCCGGGACTAGCGGGAGCCAATGAGCAGTTCTTC. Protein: CASSGPGLAGANEQFF.

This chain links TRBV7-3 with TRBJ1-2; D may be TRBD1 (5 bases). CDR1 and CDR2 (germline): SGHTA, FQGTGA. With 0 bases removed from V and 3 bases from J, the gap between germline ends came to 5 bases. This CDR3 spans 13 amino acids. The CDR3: CASSLTRDYGYTF. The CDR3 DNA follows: TGTGCCAGCAGCTTAACCAGGGACTATGGCTACACCTTC.